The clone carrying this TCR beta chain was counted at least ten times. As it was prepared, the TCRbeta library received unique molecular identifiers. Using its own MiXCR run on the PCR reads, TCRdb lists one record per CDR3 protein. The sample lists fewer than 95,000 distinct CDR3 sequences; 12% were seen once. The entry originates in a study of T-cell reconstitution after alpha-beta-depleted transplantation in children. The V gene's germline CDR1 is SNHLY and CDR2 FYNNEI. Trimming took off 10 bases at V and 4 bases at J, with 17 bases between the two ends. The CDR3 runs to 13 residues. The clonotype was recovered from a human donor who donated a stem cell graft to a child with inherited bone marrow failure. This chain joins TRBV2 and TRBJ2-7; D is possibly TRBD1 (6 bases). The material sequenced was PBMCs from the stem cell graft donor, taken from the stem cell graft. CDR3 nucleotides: TGTGCCACCCGGGGTCAGGGGTCTTACGAGCAGTACTTC. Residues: CATRGQGSYEQYF.